This T cell receptor (beta chain) is drawn from a study of sequential checkpoint blockade in melanoma. The wider study: Randomization was 1:1 between first-line nivolumab→ipilimumab and ipilimumab→nivolumab.

The germline V and J ends were trimmed by 0 bases and 7 bases, with 13 bases remaining between them. This CDR3 region has 15 residues. Germline lookup yields CDR1 SEHNR and CDR2 FQNEAQ (reference sequence). This clone was detected only once. Clones were sequenced by immunoSEQ multiplex PCR, and TCRdb holds only the in-frame ones, with some missing. The table has 20,000 to 25,000 clones, roughly four fifths seen once. Treatment noted: randomized to nivolumab then ipilimumab (arm A) or the reverse (arm B). PBMC sorting kept live CD3+CD8+ cells without CD19 or CD56. This TCR derives from a human donor with melanoma. Sequenced material: CD8+ T cells sorted from blood (inferred from file names), taken from a patient given nivolumab and ipilimumab in sequence. The rearrangement uses TRBV7-9 and TRBJ1-3, with D possibly matching TRBD1 (6 bases). DNA of the CDR3: TGTGCCAGCAGCTTAGCCAGCCAGGGGAGCAACACCATATATTTT. It translates to CASSLASQGSNTIYF.